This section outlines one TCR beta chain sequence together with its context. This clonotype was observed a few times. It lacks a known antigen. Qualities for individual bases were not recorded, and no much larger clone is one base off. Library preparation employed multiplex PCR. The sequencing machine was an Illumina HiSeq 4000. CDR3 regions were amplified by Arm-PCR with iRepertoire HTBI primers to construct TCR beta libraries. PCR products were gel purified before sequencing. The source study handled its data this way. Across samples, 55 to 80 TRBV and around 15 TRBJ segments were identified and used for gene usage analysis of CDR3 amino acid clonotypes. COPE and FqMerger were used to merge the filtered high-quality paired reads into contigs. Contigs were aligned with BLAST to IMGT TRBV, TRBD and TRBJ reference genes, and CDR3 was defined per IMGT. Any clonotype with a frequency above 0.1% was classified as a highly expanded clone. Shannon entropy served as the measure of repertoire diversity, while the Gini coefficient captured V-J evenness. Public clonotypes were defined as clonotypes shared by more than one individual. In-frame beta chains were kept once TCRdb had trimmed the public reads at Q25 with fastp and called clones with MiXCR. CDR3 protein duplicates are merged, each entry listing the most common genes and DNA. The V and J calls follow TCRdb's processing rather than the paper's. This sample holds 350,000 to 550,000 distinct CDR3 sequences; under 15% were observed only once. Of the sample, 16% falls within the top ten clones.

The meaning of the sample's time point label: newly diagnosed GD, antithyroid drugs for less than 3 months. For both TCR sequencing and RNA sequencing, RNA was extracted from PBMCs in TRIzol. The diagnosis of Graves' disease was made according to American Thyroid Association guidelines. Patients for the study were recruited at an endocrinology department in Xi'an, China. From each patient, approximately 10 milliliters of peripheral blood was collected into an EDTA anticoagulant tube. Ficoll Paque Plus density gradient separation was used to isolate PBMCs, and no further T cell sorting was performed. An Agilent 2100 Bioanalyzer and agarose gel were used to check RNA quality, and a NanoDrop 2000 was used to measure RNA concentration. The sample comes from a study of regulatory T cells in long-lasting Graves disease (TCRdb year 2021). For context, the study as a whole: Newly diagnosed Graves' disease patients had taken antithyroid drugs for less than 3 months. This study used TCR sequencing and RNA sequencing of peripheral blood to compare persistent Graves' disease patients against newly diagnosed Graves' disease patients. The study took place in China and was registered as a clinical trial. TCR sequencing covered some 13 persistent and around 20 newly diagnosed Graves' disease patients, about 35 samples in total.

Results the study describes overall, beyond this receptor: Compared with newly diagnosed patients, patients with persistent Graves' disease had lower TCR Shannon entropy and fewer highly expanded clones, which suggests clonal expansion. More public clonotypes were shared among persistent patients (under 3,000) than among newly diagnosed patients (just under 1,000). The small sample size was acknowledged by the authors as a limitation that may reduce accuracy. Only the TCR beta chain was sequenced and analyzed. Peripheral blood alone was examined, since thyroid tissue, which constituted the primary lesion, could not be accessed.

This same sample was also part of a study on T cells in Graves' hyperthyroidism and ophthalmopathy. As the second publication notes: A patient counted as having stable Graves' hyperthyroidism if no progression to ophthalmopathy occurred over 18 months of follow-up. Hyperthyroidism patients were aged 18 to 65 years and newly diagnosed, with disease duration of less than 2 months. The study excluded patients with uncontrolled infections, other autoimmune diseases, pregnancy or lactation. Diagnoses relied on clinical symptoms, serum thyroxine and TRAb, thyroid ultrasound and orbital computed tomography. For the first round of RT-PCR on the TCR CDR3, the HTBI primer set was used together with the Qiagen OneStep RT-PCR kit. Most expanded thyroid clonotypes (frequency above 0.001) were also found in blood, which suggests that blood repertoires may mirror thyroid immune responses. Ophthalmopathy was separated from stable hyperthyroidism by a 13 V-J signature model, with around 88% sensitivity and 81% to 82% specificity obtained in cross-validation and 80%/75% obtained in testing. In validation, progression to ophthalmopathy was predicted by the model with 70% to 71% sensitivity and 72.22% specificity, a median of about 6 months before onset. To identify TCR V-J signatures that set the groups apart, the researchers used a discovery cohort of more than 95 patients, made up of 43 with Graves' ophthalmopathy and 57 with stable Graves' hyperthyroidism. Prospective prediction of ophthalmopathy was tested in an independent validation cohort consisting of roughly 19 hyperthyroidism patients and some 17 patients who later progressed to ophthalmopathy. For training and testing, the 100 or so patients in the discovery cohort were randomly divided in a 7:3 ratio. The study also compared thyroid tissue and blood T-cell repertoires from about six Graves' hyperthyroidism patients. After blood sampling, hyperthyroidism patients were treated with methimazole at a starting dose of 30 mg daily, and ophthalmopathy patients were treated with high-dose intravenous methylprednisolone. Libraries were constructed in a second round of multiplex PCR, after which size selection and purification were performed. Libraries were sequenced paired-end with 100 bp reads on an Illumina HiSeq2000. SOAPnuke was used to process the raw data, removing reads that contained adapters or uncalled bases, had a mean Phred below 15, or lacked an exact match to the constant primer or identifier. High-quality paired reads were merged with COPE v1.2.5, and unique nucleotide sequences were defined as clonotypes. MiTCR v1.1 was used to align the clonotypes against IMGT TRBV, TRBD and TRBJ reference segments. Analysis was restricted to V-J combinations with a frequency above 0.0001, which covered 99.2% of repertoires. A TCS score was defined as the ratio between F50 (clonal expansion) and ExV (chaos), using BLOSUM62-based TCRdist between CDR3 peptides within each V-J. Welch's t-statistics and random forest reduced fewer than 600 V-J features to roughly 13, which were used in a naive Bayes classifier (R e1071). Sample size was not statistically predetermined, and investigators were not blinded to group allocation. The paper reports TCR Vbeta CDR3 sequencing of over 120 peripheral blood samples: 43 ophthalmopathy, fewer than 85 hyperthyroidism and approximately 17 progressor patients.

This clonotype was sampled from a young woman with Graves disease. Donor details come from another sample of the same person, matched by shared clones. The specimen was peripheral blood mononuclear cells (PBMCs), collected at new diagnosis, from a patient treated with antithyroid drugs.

At the DNA level, the sequence is TGTGCCTGGAGTGATGGGACAGGGTGGAATCAGCCCCAGCATTTT. This translates into CAWSDGTGWNQPQHF. The V gene is TRBV30 and the J gene is TRBJ1-5, and 9 junction bases match TRBD1. Via the germline V gene (reference sequence), CDR1 is GTSNPN and CDR2 SVGIG. Trimming removed 1 base from V and 4 bases from J; the gene matches leave 5 bases unexplained. The CDR3 numbers 15 residues from cysteine through phenylalanine. The entry retains the CDR3 DNA only, 45 bases that are in frame from base 1.